The entry below describes one TCR beta chain. Its antigen is still unknown. The data were obtained in a study of cytomegalovirus exposure and HLA in healthy donors. On the study more broadly: Membership in the Caucasian-associated ancestry cluster was found for approximately 85% of nearly 400 genotyped donors.

This CDR3 spans 14 amino acids. Germline CDR1 MNHEY, CDR2 SMNVEV (reference sequence). V was pared by 2 bases and J by 0 bases, with 5 bases between. Points from the study as a whole: For most TCR sequences rarity was the rule, although some public TCRs occurred in many donors. CMV serostatus was the sole immune exposure data available.

60 Vbeta and 13 Jbeta primers were used in PCR. TCRdb's table, derived via immunoSEQ multiplex PCR, lists solely in-frame clones and lacks some. Of under 55,000 clones in the sample, about three quarters were seen once. The receptor was derived from a man between 18 and 29 years old in good health and CMV-seronegative. The chain carries TRBV27 and TRBJ1-5, with unresolved D. The sample taken for sequencing was PBMCs. The chain's CDR3 is CASSLISSNQPQHF. DNA for the CDR3: TGTGCCAGCAGTTTAATCTCTAGCAATCAGCCCCAGCATTTT.